This T cell receptor beta chain was captured in a study of T cells in Graves' hyperthyroidism and ophthalmopathy. Study findings and constraints: Expanded thyroid clonotypes (above 0.001) were mostly also found in blood.

This clonotype was recorded many times. What it recognizes is unknown. A read error may account for a junction end that differs from germline. CDR1 is KGHSH and CDR2 is LQKENI in the germline V gene. The CDR3 sequence is 16 residues long. Researchers took RNA transcripts and amplified the TCR beta CDR3 regions from them. Researchers ran a first-round RT-PCR on the TCR CDR3 using the HTBI primer set. MiXCR, run by TCRdb on the multiplex PCR reads, gives a single entry per CDR3 protein. The table includes more than 500,000 distinct CDR3 sequences, 15% to 20% detected once. What was sequenced was blood. The chain combines TRBV18 with TRBJ2-1, with 7 bases matching TRBD2. This clonotype was obtained from a woman in her twenties or thirties with Graves' ophthalmopathy. CDR3 sequence reads: CVSSPPWGLSYNEQFF. CDR3 bases: TGTGTCAGCTCACCACCGTGGGGACTATCGTACAATGAGCAGTTCTTC.